The source of this T cell receptor beta chain is a study of blood T cell repertoires in COVID-19. Overall study context: The analysed material was cDNA or gDNA that came from T cells, B-cell-depleted T cells, or PBMCs.

Germline lookup yields CDR1 SGHRS and CDR2 YFSETQ. The CDR3 has 15 amino acids. Trimming pared 0 bases from V and 2 bases from J, leaving 12 bases between. Per the original data handling: Nucleated cell counts were estimated from reference gene primer amplification. Produced via immunoSEQ multiplex PCR; TCRdb's table is partial and in-frame only. V, J and clone size were drawn from that table, and D and trimming were deduced from the DNA. Among some 300,000 clones listed, roughly 87% were seen once. The TCR was taken from a young man with active or convalescent COVID-19. The chain recombines TRBV5-1 with TRBJ2-7, with D hard to call. Sequencing was carried out using peripheral blood. As DNA, the CDR3 is TGCGCCAGCAGCTTGGCGGTGCGAGCCACCTACGAGCAGTACTTC. It encodes CASSLAVRATYEQYF.